The clone carrying this T cell receptor beta chain was recorded a few times. This sample is part of a study of shared clonotypes between healthy human individuals. Study as a whole: Plates per donor: three CD4 naive, three CD4 memory, two CD8 naive, one CD8 memory.

TCRdb keeps only in-frame clones here, not all; method: immunoSEQ multiplex PCR. The sample records about a million clones, around 76% being singletons. Germline V gene lookup returns CDR1 SGHAT and CDR2 FQNNGV. The CDR3 spans 14 residues. V lost 3 bases and J 7 bases, leaving 16 bases between the germline ends. This sequence was found in a man between 18 and 35 years old in good health. The specimen sequenced was memory CD4+ T cells sorted from blood. Subset of the sample: CD45RA-negative fraction. The V call is TRBV11-2, the J call TRBJ2-7, with D perhaps TRBD1 or TRBD2 (6 bases each). CDR3 amino acids: CASSLDGGRREQYF. CDR3 DNA sequence: TGTGCCAGCAGCTTGGATGGGGGGCGGAGGGAGCAGTACTTC.